This is a list of T cell receptor beta chains from one sample in a study of T cell responses to AZD1222 COVID-19 vaccine. Generated by immunoSEQ multiplex PCR, the TCRdb table keeps only in-frame clones and is missing some. The repertoire holds around 130,000 clones, with roughly 93% as singletons. Specimen: peripheral blood, collected on day 0 of AZD1222 vaccination. The receptors come from an adult in good health. The CDR3 runs from the conserved cysteine through the conserved F or W. A D gene is named only where the DNA matches it firmly. Only some rows state a clone size, as once, few, many or a class for expanded clones.

j_call clone_size d_call v_call cdr3_aa cdr3_nt
TRBJ2-1 . TRBD2 TRBV5-1 CASSSLAGGSNEQFF TGCGCCAGCAGCTCCCTAGCGGGAGGAAGCAATGAGCAGTTCTTC
TRBJ2-2 once . TRBV30 CAWGTTNTGELFF TGTGCCTGGGGGACCACGAACACCGGGGAGCTGTTTTTT
TRBJ2-1 few . TRBV6-5 CASSYINEQFF TGTGCCAGCAGTTATATTAATGAGCAGTTCTTC
TRBJ1-2 . . TRBV5-1 CASSLEQGSVNYGYTF TGCGCCAGCAGCTTGGAGCAGGGGTCTGTTAACTATGGCTACACCTTC
TRBJ1-2 . . TRBV11-2 CASSSPQGLIF TGTGCCAGCAGCTCCCCCCAGGGACTCATCTTC
TRBJ2-5 . TRBD1 TRBV7-9 CASNRGDRVVGETQYF TGTGCCAGCAACAGGGGGGACAGGGTGGTCGGTGAGACCCAGTACTTC
TRBJ2-7 . . TRBV11-2 CASSSLTSYEQYF TGTGCCAGCAGCTCTCTGACCTCCTACGAGCAGTACTTC
TRBJ2-7 . TRBD2 TRBV6-6 CASRETGLAGPYEQYF TGTGCCAGCAGGGAAACCGGACTAGCGGGACCCTACGAGCAGTACTTC
TRBJ2-7 . TRBD2 TRBV28 CASKIRRVGGRDYEQYF TGTGCCAGCAAAATCAGAAGGGTTGGCGGGAGGGACTACGAGCAGTACTTC
TRBJ2-7 . . TRBV15 CATSRDRGLYEQYF TGTGCCACCAGCAGAGACAGGGGTCTCTACGAGCAGTACTTC
TRBJ1-3 . TRBD1 TRBV5-6 CASSFGDRGNTIYF TGTGCCAGCAGCTTCGGGGACAGGGGAAACACCATATATTTT
TRBJ2-2 . TRBD1 TRBV6-6 CASSIQGAGTGELFF TGTGCCAGCAGCATACAGGGGGCAGGCACCGGGGAGCTGTTTTTT
TRBJ2-3 . TRBD2 TRBV3-1/TRBV3-2 CASSQEFGGRVFTDTQYF TGTGCCAGCAGCCAAGAGTTTGGCGGGAGGGTGTTCACAGATACGCAGTATTTT
TRBJ1-4 . . TRBV2 CASSASAGNNEKLFF TGTGCCAGCAGTGCCTCTGCTGGTAACAATGAAAAACTGTTTTTT
TRBJ2-2 once TRBD2 TRBV3-1/TRBV3-2 CASSPWTSGRTYTGELFF TGTGCCAGCAGCCCCTGGACTAGCGGGAGGACCTACACCGGGGAGCTGTTTTTT
TRBJ2-2 once . TRBV12-3/TRBV12-4 CASSLGGGELFF TGTGCCAGCAGCCTAGGGGGCGGGGAGCTGTTTTTT
TRBJ1-2 once TRBD1 TRBV11-2 CASSLVGPPRTGGYGYTF TGTGCCAGCAGCTTAGTGGGGCCCCCCAGGACAGGAGGCTATGGCTACACCTTC
TRBJ2-5 . . TRBV6-5 CATLPGPYQETQYF TGTGCCACCCTACCGGGACCCTACCAAGAGACCCAGTACTTC
TRBJ1-1 once . TRBV19 CASKGAEAFF TGTGCCAGTAAAGGGGCTGAAGCTTTCTTT
TRBJ2-5 . . TRBV7-2 CASSINRVAGETQYF TGTGCCAGCAGCATTAACAGGGTAGCGGGAGAGACCCAGTACTTC
TRBJ2-1 . TRBD2 TRBV7-3 CASSPRGTSGYNEQFF TGTGCCAGCAGCCCCCGTGGGACTAGCGGTTACAATGAGCAGTTCTTC
TRBJ2-6 . TRBD1 TRBV3-1/TRBV3-2 CASSHWWDRLHPDSGANVLTF TGTGCCAGCAGCCATTGGTGGGACAGACTACACCCCGACTCTGGGGCCAACGTCCTGACTTTC
TRBJ2-7 . TRBD2 TRBV4-3 CASSQDSGFEQYF TGCGCCAGCAGCCAAGATAGCGGGTTCGAGCAGTACTTC
TRBJ1-1 . . TRBV4-1 CASSQVPVGGTNTEAFF TGCGCCAGCAGCCAAGTGCCCGTAGGGGGGACGAACACTGAAGCTTTCTTT
TRBJ1-5 . . TRBV11-2 CASSLEGNSNQPQHF TGTGCCAGCAGCTTAGAGGGAAATAGCAATCAGCCCCAGCATTTT
TRBJ2-3 . . TRBV6-5 CASNTIGVLTDTQYF TGTGCCAGCAATACTATCGGGGTTCTCACAGATACGCAGTATTTT
TRBJ1-1 . . TRBV2 CASIPSTSHTEAFF TGTGCCAGCATTCCGAGTACATCACACACTGAAGCTTTCTTT
TRBJ2-5 . TRBD2 TRBV20-1 CSASRELLAGAETQYF TGCAGTGCTAGTAGGGAACTACTAGCGGGAGCTGAGACCCAGTACTTC
TRBJ1-1 . . TRBV7-9 CASSITRGGGTEAFF TGTGCCAGCTCCATCACCAGGGGAGGGGGGACTGAAGCTTTCTTT
TRBJ2-5 . TRBD2 TRBV9 CASSVSGKETQYF TGTGCCAGCAGCGTAAGCGGGAAGGAGACCCAGTACTTC
TRBJ1-2 . TRBD1 TRBV19 CASSKRTGGGYGYTF TGTGCCAGTAGCAAACGGACAGGGGGCGGCTATGGCTACACCTTC
TRBJ2-7 . . TRBV6-2/TRBV6-3 CASSYRDPRHEQYF TGTGCCAGCAGTTACCGGGACCCGCGTCACGAGCAGTACTTC
TRBJ1-2 . TRBD1 TRBV3-1/TRBV3-2 CASSQDRGPDRRFYGYTF TGTGCCAGCAGCCAAGATCGTGGACCGGACAGGAGGTTTTATGGCTACACCTTC
TRBJ1-1 . TRBD1 TRBV5-1 CASSFTGTGSLAEAFF TGCGCCAGCAGTTTCACCGGGACAGGGTCTTTGGCTGAAGCTTTCTTT
TRBJ2-2 . TRBD1 TRBV28 CASSRLGTGNTGELFF TGTGCCAGCAGTCGGCTCGGGACAGGAAACACCGGGGAGCTGTTTTTT
TRBJ2-7 . TRBD1 TRBV28 CASSRTGGYTYRSSYEQYF TGTGCCAGCAGTCGGACAGGGGGTTACACGTACAGGAGCTCCTACGAGCAGTACTTC
TRBJ2-2 . . TRBV27 CASTDRGNTGELFF TGTGCCAGCACCGATCGGGGGAACACCGGGGAGCTGTTTTTT
TRBJ2-7 few . TRBV30 CAWSQGAALKQYF TGTGCCTGGTCCCAAGGGGCGGCTCTCAAGCAGTACTTC
TRBJ2-1 . . TRBV19 CASSGGSYNEQFF TGTGCCAGTAGTGGGGGCTCCTACAATGAGCAGTTCTTC
TRBJ2-1 . TRBD2 TRBV9 CASSVSGRASNEQFF TGTGCCAGCAGCGTGAGCGGGAGGGCCTCCAATGAGCAGTTCTTC
TRBJ2-3 . . TRBV4-1 CASSQGGLSDTQYF TGCGCCAGCAGCCAAGGGGGTTTGTCGGATACGCAGTATTTT
TRBJ1-6 . TRBD1 TRBV18 CASSPQGENSPLHF TGTGCCAGCTCACCCCAGGGGGAGAATTCACCCCTCCACTTT
TRBJ2-4 . . TRBV7-2 CASSLWGAKAKNIQYF TGTGCCAGCAGCTTATGGGGGGCTAAGGCCAAAAACATTCAGTACTTC
TRBJ2-1 . . TRBV28 CASSSSGLLLNEQFF TGTGCCAGCAGTTCTTCAGGACTCCTTCTCAATGAGCAGTTCTTC
TRBJ2-3 . . TRBV9 CASSVGAPPRDTQYF TGTGCCAGCAGCGTAGGGGCCCCCCCCCGGGATACGCAGTATTTT
TRBJ1-1 . . TRBV7-9 CASSLTEKSEAFF TGTGCCAGCAGCTTAACAGAAAAGTCTGAAGCTTTCTTT
TRBJ1-2 . . TRBV28 CASSFLLGGNYGYTF TGTGCCAGCAGTTTTCTCCTGGGGGGTAACTATGGCTACACCTTC
TRBJ2-7 once TRBD2 TRBV7-9 CASMGLASEQYF TGTGCCAGCATGGGACTAGCGAGTGAGCAGTACTTC
TRBJ2-7 . . TRBV30 CAWSVGQGFYEQYF TGTGCCTGGAGTGTAGGGCAGGGTTTTTACGAGCAGTACTTC
TRBJ1-1 . . TRBV19 CASSGRTNTEAFF TGTGCCAGTAGTGGGCGGACGAACACTGAAGCTTTCTTT
TRBJ1-2 . TRBD1 TRBV2 CASSEVGTVLNYGYTF TGTGCCAGCAGTGAAGTGGGGACAGTCCTTAACTATGGCTACACCTTC
TRBJ2-5 . TRBD2 TRBV2 CASSRTSGRIETQYF TGTGCCAGCAGTAGGACTAGCGGGAGGATCGAGACCCAGTACTTC
TRBJ1-2 . . TRBV19 CASIYRAGTYGYTF TGTGCCAGTATTTATAGGGCAGGAACCTATGGCTACACCTTC
TRBJ2-4 . . TRBV2 CASSGRGPGKNIQYF TGTGCCAGCTCCGGACGGGGGCCTGGCAAAAACATTCAGTACTTC
TRBJ2-3 . . TRBV5-3 CARSGPRGRTDTQYF TGTGCCAGAAGCGGCCCCCGGGGGCGCACAGATACGCAGTATTTT
TRBJ1-1 . . TRBV30 CAWKGTHTEAFF TGTGCCTGGAAAGGGACTCACACTGAAGCTTTCTTT
TRBJ2-1 . . TRBV5-1 CASSLSYQQFF TGCGCCAGCAGCTTGTCCTATCAGCAGTTCTTC
TRBJ1-1 . . TRBV13 CASSLGQNMNTEAFF TGTGCCAGCAGCTTAGGACAGAACATGAACACTGAAGCTTTCTTT
TRBJ1-6 . . TRBV6-1 CASSEAPGTHSPLHF TGTGCCAGCAGTGAAGCGCCGGGGACCCATTCACCCCTCCACTTT
TRBJ2-5 . . TRBV10-3 CAISGRGAETQYF TGTGCCATCAGTGGAAGAGGGGCAGAGACCCAGTACTTC